This TCR beta chain was sequenced in a study of glioma-infiltrating T cells. As concerns this clonotype: A much larger clone lies a single base off, so this may be a read error.

Using RNA template, CDR3s of TCR alpha and beta were amplified with iRepertoire arm-PCR. Each CDR3 protein is one row after TCRdb ran MiXCR on the multiplex PCR reads. Of 100,000 to 150,000 distinct CDR3 sequences listed, around 25% are singletons. The CDR3 covers 13 residues. Per the germline V gene, CDR1 is LGHNA and CDR2 is YNFKEQ. This clonotype was sampled from a human donor with low-grade glioma or glioblastoma, undergoing nonglioma brain surgery, or in good health (not recorded which). Specimen: glioma tissue, nonneoplastic brain tissue, or PBMCs (not recorded which). V gene TRBV4-2 combines with J gene TRBJ2-3; D might be TRBD2 (5 bases). CDR3 in DNA: TGTGCCAGCAGCCTCGGGAACACAGATACGCGGTATTTT. This encodes CASSLGNTDTRYF.